This TCR beta chain derives from a study of a mutant IDH1 vaccine in newly diagnosed glioma. Whole-study context: Eight vaccinations reached patients in weeks 1, 3, 5, 7, 11, 15, 19 and 23. Previous care, which was radiotherapy, temozolomide, or both, most often involved both.

Profiled with immunoSEQ multiplex PCR; TCRdb holds only in-frame clones, not every one. The sample yields tens of thousands of clones, 70% to 85% seen once. V was trimmed by 0 bases and J by 0 bases, leaving 9 bases between them. Per the germline V gene, CDR1 is SGDLS and CDR2 is YYNGEE. This CDR3 contains 15 residues. On this clone itself: Its antigen is currently unknown.

Time point specified: week 11, during vaccination. What each vaccine dose contained was 300 ug of mutant IDH1 20-mer peptide, accompanied by topical imiquimod. Each of the donors came in with new WHO grade 3 or 4 astrocytomas that were IDH1-mutant and ATRX-lost. This receptor was taken from a man in his forties with glioma. This chain links TRBV9 with TRBJ1-2; D remains unclear. The starting material was PBMCs, obtained from a glioma patient whose treatment included an IDH1 peptide vaccine. CDR3 sequence: CASSVAPGTNYGYTF. The CDR3 nucleotides are TGTGCCAGCAGCGTAGCTCCGGGGACTAACTATGGCTACACCTTC.